Below, one T cell receptor (beta chain) is given with its context. This clone was seen a few times. Its antigen is currently not known. Per-base quality was not reported, and no clone a single base away is much larger than it. The data belong to a study of cytomegalovirus exposure and HLA in healthy donors (dated by TCRdb to the late 2010s). Notes on the research overall: In an earlier analysis of under 600 of the donors, around 290 Gb of sequence data and approximately 100 million unique TCR beta sequences from roughly 180 million T cells were reported. Roughly 300 gigabases of sequencing data and 70 million to 95 million unique TCR sequences made up an early release that covered over 550 HLA-typed donors. Of the 300 to 450 genotyped donors, around 81% fell in the genetic ancestry cluster associated with self-reported Caucasian donors. The study aimed to test whether signatures of past pathogen exposure could be identified by cataloging public T cell receptors. The study used immunosequencing to profile the T cell repertoires of under 700 subjects and linked those repertoires to cytomegalovirus serostatus. A separate validation cohort of about 110 different subjects was used in addition to the 666-subject first cohort. To predict cytomegalovirus infection status, the study brought together high-throughput TCR immunosequencing, statistical association of individual TCRs with disease status, and machine learning. A later analysis re-examined previously published TCR beta repertoires from just over 650 donors and added high-resolution HLA genotyping to investigate patterns of TCR occurrence. Rather than drawing on any new phenotypic data, the later analysis identified candidate immune exposures from TCR beta sequences and the way those sequences occurred across donors. An earlier analysis of 500 to 750 of the donors applied high-throughput TCR beta sequencing to assess whether each TCR beta V gene segment acted as functional or pseudogenic. Donor age, sex, ethnicity and CMV serostatus were compiled together with the repertoire data. A later genetic analysis used genome-wide SNP genotypes for about 60% of the roughly 700 donors, treating that subset as a discovery cohort. All discovery cohort repertoires had been generated on a single sequencing platform. Class I and class II HLA loci were covered by the typing at four-digit resolution. The number of typed donors differed by locus: roughly 620-630 for A, B, C, DRB1 and DQB1; approximately 540 for DQA1; approximately 610 for DPA1; and 400 to 480 for DPB1. About 5 DR-DQ haplotypes were handled as single units for association and clustering, since linkage in the cohort was strong. Among 398 genotyped donors of the cohort, an average of about 220,000 unique TCR beta nucleotide sequences was sequenced per donor, of which about 19% were non-productive. What the authors observed across the whole study: A later analysis associated 15,000 to 20,000 TCR beta sequences with specific HLA alleles at a false discovery rate of 0.05. It was suggested by the authors that the approach could potentially be generalized to other disease states and immunological phenotypes. Some IMGT-functional V segments, including TRBV6-2 and TRBV6-3, could not be distinguished by the 87-base-pair reads and were therefore excluded. A cluster of highly shared sequence variants was judged likely to represent a technical artifact of the sequencing pipeline. In a later analysis, most CMV-associated TCR beta chains were found to appear HLA-restricted, with HLA associations seemingly driven largely by CMV exposure. In a later genetic analysis, a missense DCLRE1C variant was associated with V-gene and J-gene trimming of TCR beta chains, and the association was replicated in an independent cohort. In vitro tests confirmed that a few of the cytomegalovirus-associated TCR beta chains recognize cytomegalovirus antigens. In a later analysis, the rate of TCR association differed among HLA loci, with DRB1 alleles having the most associated TCRs and HLA-C alleles having the fewest. According to a later genetic analysis, donors in an Asian-associated ancestry cluster had fewer N-insertions in productive TCRs than the roughly 670-donor mean. Assigning TCR associations to individual alleles was difficult when HLA alleles, especially DR and DQ, strongly co-occurred. Most TCR sequences were seen in very few donors, while some public TCRs were found in many individuals. Sequencing depth was assumed to be roughly uniform across donors in the presence/absence analyses, though that assumption may not hold. Because some donors lacked HLA typing at each locus, the association tests relied only on the typed subset. Broadly in line with IMGT annotations, most TCR beta V segments showed up in productive rearrangements about 87% or about 30% of the time in an earlier analysis of a few hundred of the donors. CMV serostatus was the only immune exposure information available for the cohort. In a later analysis, HLA-associated TCR beta chains showed more clonal expansion and lower generation probabilities than non-associated chains that were equally common. Only TCR beta chains were sequenced in this cohort, and the absence of alpha or paired-chain data limited detectable features. In the study, approximately 160 TCR beta chains were listed as associated with cytomegalovirus. In both the original and validation cohorts, the classifier was reported to diagnose cytomegalovirus status with high specificity and sensitivity. A further reported finding was that TCR beta sequences accurately predicted the HLA-A and HLA-B alleles for most subjects in the first cohort. Correlated functional status among segregating V segments might reflect linkage disequilibrium, but an unknown experimental factor could not be ruled out. A later analysis reported that several top co-occurrence clusters appeared linked to parvovirus B19, influenza, CMV and Epstein-Barr virus. The earlier analysis of 587 of the donors excluded some 16 rarely observed V segments, including chromosome 9 orphons, because counts were too low.

Library prep was done by the immunoSEQ multiplex PCR assay. For the multiplex PCR, a mixture combining 60 forward primers for TCR Vbeta segments and 13 reverse primers for TCR Jbeta segments was used. A multiplex PCR assay on genomic DNA amplified the CDR3 region of rearranged TCR beta genes. The amplified TCR beta libraries were sequenced on the Illumina HiSeq System as 87-base-pair reads. Concerning the study's data processing: In a later analysis, 80 million or so unique TCR beta chains were counted across the 500 to 850 repertoires, and approximately 11 million of these chains were shared by at least two donors. Raw reads were error-corrected and collapsed into unique sequences with a nearest-neighbor algorithm that merged closely related sequences to remove PCR and sequencing errors. CDR3 sequences were aligned to IMGT reference sequences to assign V, D and J gene segments. For a sequence to be retained, at least a six-nucleotide match to both a V gene segment and a J gene segment was required. Rearrangements were called productive when the CDR3 lacked stop codons and stayed in frame with V and J; all others were non-productive. Following IMGT convention, CDR3 was defined as the stretch from the second conserved V-encoded cysteine to the conserved J-encoded phenylalanine. Sequences without an unambiguous match to a single V gene segment were excluded from the earlier analysis of about 600 of the donors. An earlier analysis of fewer than 750 of the donors classified V segments as functional when productive rearrangements were above 56.7% and as segregating when the standard deviation between donors was above 5%. A statistical classification framework was built for diagnosing cytomegalovirus status from the catalog of TCR beta chain sequences. V and J gene assignment, in a later analysis, came from comparing TCR nucleotide sequences with IMGT/GENE-DB human TR gene sequences. A later analysis assigned CDR3 sequences and most-parsimonious VDJ recombination scenarios with the TCRdist pipeline. In a later analysis, every TCR beta chain was defined by the combination of its CDR3 amino acid sequence and its V-gene family, and reads without a unique V-gene family were dropped. A later analysis removed nearly 600 highly shared, low-generation-probability nucleotide sequences to deal with suspected cross-contamination and a sequencing artifact. A later analysis calculated a clonal expansion index for each public chain from normalized within-repertoire ranks of inferred template counts. A later analysis computed generation probabilities with a VDJ recombination model fitted to out-of-frame rearrangements, and checked the results against IGoR. In a later analysis, hypergeometric tests were used to score TCR-TCR, TCR-HLA and TCR-CMV co-occurrence, with a repertoire-size bias correction applied to TCR pairs. False discovery rates were estimated in a later analysis by permuting HLA or CMV assignments 20 times. A later analysis grouped co-occurring TCRs with DBSCAN, adding TCRdist sequence similarity when clustering within HLA-allele-positive subsets. Co-occurrence clustering excluded repertoires with fewer than 30,000 or more than 120,000 public chains, plus five with anomalous nucleotide sharing. This is the immuneACCESS table as TCRdb keeps it, with only in-frame sequences that have V and J called. A part of the clones is gone; compared with another copy, unresolved V genes explain less than half, and the rest is unexplained. Clonal size and the V and J genes are those of that table, whereas D and trimming came from the DNA. The sample table contains some 150,000 clones; only one count was recorded for less than 10% of them. 1.5% to 2% of the sample comes from the top ten.

For this chain, trimming is 3 bases at the V end and 3 bases at the J end, and the number of junction bases without a gene match is 2. According to the germline V gene, CDR1 reads KGHSH and CDR2 reads LQKENI. The CDR3 sequence holds 15 residues, the cysteine and phenylalanine included. Kept here is only the CDR3 DNA, which spans 45 bases and is read in frame from base 1. In total, 666 healthy bone marrow donors made up the cohort. At the time of sampling, every cohort member was nominally healthy, though immune exposures that went unrecorded were likely present. The donor was CMV seronegative and belonged to the group of 352 seronegative cohort members. Every donor gave a peripheral blood sample, and the peripheral blood mononuclear cells from that sample were used for TCR beta sequencing. Genomic DNA extraction from the blood cell samples was performed with the Qiagen DNeasy Blood Extraction Kit.

Sequenced input: PBMCs. This sequence originates from a middle-aged man in good health and CMV-seronegative. The V gene is TRBV18 and the J gene is TRBJ2-7, with 13 bases matching TRBD2. The bases are TGTGCCAGCTCACCCGGGACTAGCGGGAACTACGAGCAGTACTTC. Its protein is CASSPGTSGNYEQYF.